The 5 T cell receptor beta chains in this list originate from one sample, sequenced in a study of T cells in Graves' hyperthyroidism and ophthalmopathy. RNA transcripts provided the source from which TCR beta CDR3 regions were amplified. First-round RT-PCR of the TCR CDR3 relied on the HTBI primer set. One entry per CDR3 protein results from TCRdb running MiXCR on the multiplex PCR reads. The profile shows over 250,000 distinct CDR3 sequences, around 20% of them singletons. Source material: blood. Every receptor here comes from a man between 25 and 39 years old with Graves' ophthalmopathy.

The chain is built from TRBV7-9 and TRBJ2-2; D call uncertain. Deletions cut 4 bases from V and 3 bases from J, with 9 bases between. The CDR3 is made up of 14 amino acids. CDR1 is SEHNR, CDR2 FQNEAQ, per germline (reference sequence). CDR3 sequence reads: CASSSLRDTGELFF. The CDR3 nucleotides are TGTGCCAGCAGCTCACTTCGGGACACCGGGGAGCTGTTTTTT.

In this sample, this clonotype turned up a few times. The chain recombines TRBV5-1 with TRBJ2-7; no clear D gene. V lost 1 base and J 5 bases, leaving 13 bases between the germline ends. The CDR3 runs 14 residues. From germline, CDR1 is SGHRS and CDR2 YFSETQ. CDR3 bases: TGCGCCAGCAGCTTGAAGTCAGCCCGGGACGAGCAGTACTTC. This encodes CASSLKSARDEQYF.

With regard to this clonotype: Given the absence of the conserved phenylalanine or tryptophan at the CDR3 end, a read error is likely. The chain is built from TRBV11-2 and TRBJ1-6, with D possibly matching TRBD1 (6 bases). Trimming pared 5 bases from V and 10 bases from J, leaving 18 bases between. The germline V gene has CDR1 SGHAT and CDR2 FQNNGV. The CDR3 loop spans 15 amino acids. CDR3 bases: TGTGCCAGCAGCCCGGACAGCCGCCCAGTGTCACCCCTCCACCTT. Amino acids: CASSPDSRPVSPLHL.

A few counts support this clonotype. This chain connects TRBV7-8 to TRBJ2-3, with D unclear. Germline values: CDR1 SGHVS, CDR2 FQNEAQ. The CDR3 sequence is 14 residues long. Trimming removed 2 bases from V and 0 bases from J, with 6 bases in between. The CDR3 reads CASSLHGSTDTQYF. Here the CDR3 DNA reads TGTGCCAGCAGCTTACACGGTAGCACAGATACGCAGTATTTT.

This clonotype occurred a few times. The chain employs TRBV7-2 and TRBJ2-2; 9 bases are shared with TRBD2. The CDR3 spans 15 residues. Germline CDR1 reads SGHTA; CDR2 reads FQGNSA. The trim removed 5 bases at V and 3 bases at J, leaving 4 bases unmatched. CDR3 residues: CASSRSGSYTGELFF. CDR3 DNA: TGTGCCAGCAGCCGTAGCGGGAGCTACACCGGGGAGCTGTTTTTT.